These 20 T cell receptor beta chains originate from one sample sequenced in a study of tumor-infiltrating lymphocytes in glioblastoma multiforme. Three nested ARM-PCR rounds with V-beta and C-beta primers built TCRB libraries. TCRdb independently ran MiXCR on the multiplex PCR reads; one entry per CDR3 protein. This sample carries some 15,000 distinct CDR3 sequences, 70% to 75% of them seen once, and the ten largest clones take about 50%. The sample comprised brain tumor tissue. The receptors were sampled from a male donor with glioblastoma.

This clonotype is deemed medium-sized. The chain joins TRBV20-1 to TRBJ2-5; 7 nucleotides align to TRBD1. With V trimmed by 0 bases and J by 1 base, 5 bases remained unmatched. CDR1 and CDR2 (germline): DFQATT, SNEGSKA (reference sequence). This CDR3 has 15 residues. CDR3 sequence reads: CSARDSTGLQETQYF. In DNA form, the CDR3 reads TGCAGTGCTAGAGATTCGACAGGGCTCCAAGAGACCCAGTACTTC.

The chain joins TRBV6-1 to TRBJ1-3; D remains unclear. V gave up 2 bases and J gave up 0 bases, with 5 bases separating them. Germline V gene sequence: CDR1 MNHNS, CDR2 SASEGT. This CDR3 spans 14 amino acids. CDR3 bases: TGTGCCAGCAGTGAACAGAACTCTGGAAACACCATATATTTT. As protein: CASSEQNSGNTIYF.

Remarks on this clonotype: The conserved phenylalanine or tryptophan is not found at the CDR3 terminus, so this likely reflects a read error. The chain recombines TRBV6-2 or TRBV6-3 with TRBJ2-1; D is perhaps TRBD2 (5 bases). Germline V gene lookup returns CDR1 MNHEY and CDR2 SVGEGT. The CDR3 has 15 residues. Trimming pared 9 bases from V and 9 bases from J, leaving 24 bases between. The DNA for the CDR3 is TGTGCCAGTAGTCCCCGGGGAGAGGGTGTAGTTGAGCAGTTCTCC. The encoded protein is CASSPRGEGVVEQFS.

The rearrangement links TRBV4-1 to TRBJ2-7, with 13 bases identical to TRBD2. This CDR3 has 15 residues. Losses at the gene ends were 6 bases for V and 4 bases for J; bases not matched to a gene: 6. The germline V gene has CDR1 MGHRA and CDR2 YSYEKL. The CDR3 DNA is TGCGCCAGCAGTCTTGGACTAGCGGGGGAGTACGAGCAGTACTTC. This sequence encodes CASSLGLAGEYEQYF.

On this clonotype itself: A clone one base away is much larger, so this may be a read error. The rearrangement links TRBV6-2 or TRBV6-3 to TRBJ2-7; possible D gene TRBD2, 6 bases. Trimming cost V 2 bases and J 7 bases, with 15 bases left between them. CDR3 length: 14 amino acids. CDR1 is MNHEY, CDR2 SVGEGT, per germline. CDR3 amino acids: CASSYDRESREQYF. DNA of the CDR3: TGTGCCAGCAGTTACGACCGGGAGTCGCGGGAGCAGTACTTC.

V gene TRBV20-1 combines with J gene TRBJ2-7; D tentatively reads TRBD1 or TRBD2 (5 bases each). Germline CDR1 is DFQATT and CDR2 is SNEGSKA (reference sequence). CDR3 length: 14 amino acids. V gave up 0 bases and J gave up 3 bases, with 12 bases separating them. The CDR3 spells CSARDLGTDYEQYF. As DNA, the CDR3 is TGCAGTGCTAGAGATCTAGGGACCGACTACGAGCAGTACTTC.

The J gene is TRBJ2-3, the V gene TRBV4-1, with D possibly matching TRBD2 (5 bases). The CDR3 is 16 amino acids. From germline, CDR1 is MGHRA and CDR2 YSYEKL. Trimming removed 0 bases at V and 3 bases at J, with 13 bases between. CDR3 residues: CASSQERVGMTDTQYF. As DNA, the CDR3 is TGCGCCAGCAGCCAAGAACGGGTCGGGATGACAGATACGCAGTATTTT.

Within the sample, this clonotype is medium-sized. The V call is TRBV20-1, the J call TRBJ1-5; 10 nucleotides match TRBD1. Germline CDR1 DFQATT, CDR2 SNEGSKA (reference sequence). The CDR3 extends over 15 amino acids. After removal of 0 bases from V and 6 bases from J, the junction contained 5 bases not matched to a gene. CDR3 DNA sequence: TGCAGTGCTAGAGATCGGGACAGGGGTTTTCAGCCCCAGCATTTT. Protein: CSARDRDRGFQPQHF.

The rearrangement uses TRBV4-2 and TRBJ2-7; TRBD2 aligns across 11 bases. V was clipped by 0 bases and J by 5 bases; unmatched bases: 6. Germline loops: CDR1 LGHNA, CDR2 YNFKEQ. The CDR3 runs to 16 residues. The CDR3 nucleotides read TGTGCCAGCAGCCAAGATGGAACTAGCGGGAGTGACGAGCAGTACTTC. Translation: CASSQDGTSGSDEQYF.

V and J are TRBV7-8 and TRBJ2-3; 9 nucleotides agree with TRBD2. CDR1 is SGHVS and CDR2 is FQNEAQ in the germline V gene. The V gene end was trimmed by 6 bases and the J gene end by 6 bases; junction bases not matched to a gene: 10. CDR3 length equals 15 residues. CDR3 bases: TGTGCCAGCAGTTGGCGGGAGGGGGTTGCGGATACGCAGTATTTT. Translation: CASSWREGVADTQYF. The full variable domain, completed using reference TRBV7-8 and TRBJ2-3, is GAGVSQSPRYKVAKRGQDVALRCDPISGHVSLFWYQQALGQGPEFLTYFQNEAQLDKSGLPSDRFFAERPEGSVSTLKIQRTQQEDSAVYLCASSWREGVADTQYFGPGTRLTVL.

The chain has TRBV4-2 and TRBJ2-3, with D perhaps matching TRBD2 (5 bases). CDR1 LGHNA and CDR2 YNFKEQ come from the germline V gene. The length of the CDR3 is 16 residues. V was trimmed by 1 base and J by 6 bases, leaving 17 bases between them. This chain's CDR3 is CASSQGAGLGVDTQYF. CDR3 nucleotides: TGTGCCAGCAGCCAAGGCGCGGGCTTAGGAGTGGATACGCAGTATTTT.

Of note for this clonotype: This clone may be a read error of a much larger clone one base away. The chain has TRBV20-1 and TRBJ2-1; 10 bases are a match to TRBD2. The V and J ends lost 4 bases and 2 bases, in that order; junction bases with no gene match: 5. CDR1 is DFQATT, CDR2 SNEGSKA, per germline (reference sequence). This CDR3 has 15 residues. The CDR3 DNA is TGCAGTGCTACGTGGACTAGCGGCGCCTACAATGAGCAGTTCTTC. Translating gives CSATWTSGAYNEQFF.

Turning to this clonotype: Mismatch with germline at one junction end may stem from a read error. The chain links TRBV11-2 to TRBJ2-3; D gene unclear. Germline CDR1 is SGHAT and CDR2 is FQNNGV. The CDR3 consists of 17 residues. Here the CDR3 reads CVSSLGPANTGTDTQYF. As DNA, the CDR3 is TGTGTCAGCAGCTTAGGTCCTGCAAACACTGGCACAGATACGCAGTATTTT.

Concerning this clonotype itself: This likely comes from a read error, as the CDR3 has no conserved phenylalanine or tryptophan at its end. V usage is TRBV7-2 and J usage is TRBJ1-1; 7 nucleotides align to TRBD1. The CDR3 extends over 14 amino acids. CDR1 is SGHTA and CDR2 is FQGNSA in the germline V gene. The CDR3 is CVSSFRGTNTEAFY. The CDR3, as DNA: TGTGTCAGCAGCTTCAGGGGGACAAACACTGAAGCTTTCTAT.

Comment on this clonotype: One end of the junction fails to match germline, which may point to a read error. The V gene is TRBV20-1, the J gene TRBJ2-3; 15 nucleotides match TRBD2. Per germline, CDR1 DFQATT and CDR2 SNEGSKA (reference sequence). The CDR3 has 20 amino acids. The CDR3 loop is CSASLPGLAGGPSSTDMQYF. The CDR3 DNA is TGCAGTGCTAGTCTCCCCGGACTAGCGGGAGGGCCGAGTAGCACGGATATGCAGTATTTT.

In its sample, this clonotype is large. The CDR3 is CSARKTGGLDTQYF. The CDR3, as DNA: TGCAGTGCTAGAAAGACAGGGGGGTTGGATACGCAGTATTTT. The V gene is TRBV20-1, the J gene TRBJ2-3; 9 bases are shared with TRBD1. The trim removed 2 bases at V and 6 bases at J, leaving 6 bases unmatched. Germline values: CDR1 DFQATT, CDR2 SNEGSKA (reference sequence). CDR3 length equals 14 residues.

This chain joins TRBV29-1 and TRBJ2-2; tentative D call: TRBD2 (5 bases). V was cut by 8 bases and J by 4 bases, with 14 bases left in between. The CDR3 consists of 13 residues. CDR1 is SQVTM, CDR2 ANQGSEA, per germline. The CDR3: CSFGSGSTGELFF. CDR3 nucleotides: TGCAGCTTTGGGAGCGGCAGCACCGGGGAGCTGTTTTTT.

A note on this clonotype: As the CDR3 is not closed by the conserved phenylalanine or tryptophan, this likely results from a read error. The rearrangement joins TRBV10-3 to TRBJ1-6; TRBD1 might be the D (6 bases). This CDR3 contains 12 residues. Trimming removed 5 bases at V and 8 bases at J, with 7 bases between. Germline CDR1 ENHRY, CDR2 SYGVKD. Here the CDR3 reads CAISSGDSPLHS. For the CDR3, the DNA is TGTGCCATCAGTTCAGGGGATTCACCCCTCCACTCC.

This clonotype was recorded once. At one end the junction does not follow the germline gene, possibly because of a read error. V usage is TRBV12-5 and J usage is TRBJ2-2, with TRBD1 matching 10 bases. The CDR3 spans 17 residues. CDR1 and CDR2 (germline): LGHNT, FRNRAP. The chain's CDR3 is CASDLARQGARTGELFF. The CDR3, as DNA: TGTGCTAGTGATTTGGCACGACAGGGGGCCCGTACCGGGGAGCTGTTTTTT.

In its sample, this clonotype was seen once. Compared with germline, one end of the junction differs, possibly owing to a read error. The chain employs TRBV6-1 and TRBJ1-6; weak D call: TRBD1 (6 bases). Germline V lookup: CDR1 MNHNS, CDR2 SASEGT. CDR3 length: 15 amino acids. CDR3 protein: CASSETTGFNSPPYF. As DNA, the CDR3 is TGTGCCAGCAGTGAAACAACAGGGTTCAATTCACCCCCCTACTTT.